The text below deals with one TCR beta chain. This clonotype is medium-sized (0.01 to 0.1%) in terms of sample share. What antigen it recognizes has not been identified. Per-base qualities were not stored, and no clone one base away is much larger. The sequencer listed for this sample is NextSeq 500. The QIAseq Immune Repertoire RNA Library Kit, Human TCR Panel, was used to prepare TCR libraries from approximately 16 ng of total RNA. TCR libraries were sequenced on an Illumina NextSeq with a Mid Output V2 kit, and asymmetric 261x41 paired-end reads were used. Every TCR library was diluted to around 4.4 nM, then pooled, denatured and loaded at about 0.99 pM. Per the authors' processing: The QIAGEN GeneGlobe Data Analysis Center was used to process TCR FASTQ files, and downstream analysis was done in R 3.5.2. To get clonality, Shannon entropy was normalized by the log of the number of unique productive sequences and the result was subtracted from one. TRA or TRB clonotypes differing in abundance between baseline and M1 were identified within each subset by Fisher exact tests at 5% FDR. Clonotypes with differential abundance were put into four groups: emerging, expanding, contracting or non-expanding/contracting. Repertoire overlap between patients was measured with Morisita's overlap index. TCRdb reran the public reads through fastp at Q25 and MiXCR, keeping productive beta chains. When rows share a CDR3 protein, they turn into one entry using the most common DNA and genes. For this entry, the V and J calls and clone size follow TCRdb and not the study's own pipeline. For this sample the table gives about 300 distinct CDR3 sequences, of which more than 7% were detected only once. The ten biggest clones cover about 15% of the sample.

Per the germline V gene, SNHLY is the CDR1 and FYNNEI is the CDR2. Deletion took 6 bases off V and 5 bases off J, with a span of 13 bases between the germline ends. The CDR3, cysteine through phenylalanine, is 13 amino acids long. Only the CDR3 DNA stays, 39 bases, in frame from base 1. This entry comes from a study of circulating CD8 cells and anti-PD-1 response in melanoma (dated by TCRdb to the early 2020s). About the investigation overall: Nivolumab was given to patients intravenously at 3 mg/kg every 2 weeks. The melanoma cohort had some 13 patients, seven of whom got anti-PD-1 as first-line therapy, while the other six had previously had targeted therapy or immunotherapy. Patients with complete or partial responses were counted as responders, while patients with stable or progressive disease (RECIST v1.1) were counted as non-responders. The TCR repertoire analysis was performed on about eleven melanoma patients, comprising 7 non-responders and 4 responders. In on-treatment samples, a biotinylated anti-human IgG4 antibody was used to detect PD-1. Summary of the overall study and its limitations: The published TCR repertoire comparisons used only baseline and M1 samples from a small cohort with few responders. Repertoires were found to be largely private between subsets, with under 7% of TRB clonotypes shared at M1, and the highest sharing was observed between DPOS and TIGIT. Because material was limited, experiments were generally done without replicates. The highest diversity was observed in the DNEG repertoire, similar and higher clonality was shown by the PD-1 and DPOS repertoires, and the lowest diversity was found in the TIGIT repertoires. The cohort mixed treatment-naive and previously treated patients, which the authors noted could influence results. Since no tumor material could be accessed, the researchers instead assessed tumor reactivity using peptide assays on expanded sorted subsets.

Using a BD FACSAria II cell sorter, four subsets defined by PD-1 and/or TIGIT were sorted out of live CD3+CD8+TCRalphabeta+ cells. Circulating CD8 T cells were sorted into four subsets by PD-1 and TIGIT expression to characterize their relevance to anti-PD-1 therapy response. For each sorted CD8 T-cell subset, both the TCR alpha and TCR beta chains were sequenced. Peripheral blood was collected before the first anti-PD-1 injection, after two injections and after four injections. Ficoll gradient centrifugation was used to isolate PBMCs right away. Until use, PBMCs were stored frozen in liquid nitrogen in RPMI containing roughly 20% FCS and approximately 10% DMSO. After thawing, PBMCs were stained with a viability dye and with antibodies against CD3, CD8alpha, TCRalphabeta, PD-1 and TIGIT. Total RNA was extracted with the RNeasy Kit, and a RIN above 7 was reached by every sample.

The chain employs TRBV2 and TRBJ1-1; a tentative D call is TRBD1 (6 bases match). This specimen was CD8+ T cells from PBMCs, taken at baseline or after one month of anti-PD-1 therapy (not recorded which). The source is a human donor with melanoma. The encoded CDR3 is CASRASRGTEAFF. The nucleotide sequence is TGTGCCAGCAGAGCCTCCAGGGGAACTGAAGCTTTCTTT.